The 27 T cell receptor beta chains below were found in one sample sequenced in a study of T cells in Graves' hyperthyroidism and ophthalmopathy. Amplification of TCR beta CDR3 regions used RNA as the template. Researchers ran a first-round RT-PCR on the TCR CDR3 using the HTBI primer set. TCRdb re-derived calls from the multiplex PCR reads in MiXCR, one entry per CDR3 protein. The table records 600,000 or so distinct CDR3 sequences, roughly 50% of them present only once. Sample: peripheral blood or thyroid tissue (not recorded which). The receptors come from a woman younger than 30 with Graves' hyperthyroidism.

The CDR3 DNA reads TGTGCCAGCAGTCCACCAGGGGCGGGCTACGAGCAGTACTTC. This codes for CASSPPGAGYEQYF. V usage is TRBV2 and J usage is TRBJ2-7; TRBD1 is a possible D gene (6 bases). In germline, CDR1 is SNHLY, CDR2 FYNNEI. V shed 5 bases and J shed 3 bases, with 14 bases lying between them. CDR3 length equals 14 residues.

This clonotype was observed many times. The chain combines TRBV2 with TRBJ1-1, with D unresolved. The CDR3 loop spans 10 amino acids. The V end was cut by 8 bases, the J end by 4 bases, with 5 bases between. The germline CDR1 and CDR2 sequences are SNHLY and FYNNEI. The CDR3 reads CASLATEAFF. The DNA for the CDR3 is TGTGCCAGCCTGGCCACTGAAGCTTTCTTT.

Comments on this clonotype: This CDR3 is missing its conserved last phenylalanine or tryptophan, likely due to a read error. This chain links TRBV19 with TRBJ1-2; TRBD1 is a possible D gene (6 bases). Germline V gene data show CDR1 as LNHDA and CDR2 as SQIVND (reference sequence). This CDR3 is built from 12 residues. The ends were cut back, 8 bases at V and 4 bases at J, with 11 bases in the middle. The CDR3 spells CASRRGVYGYTL. In nucleotides, the CDR3 is TGTGCCAGTCGCAGGGGCGTCTATGGCTACACCCTC.

This clonotype was seen repeatedly, ten times or more. The V and J genes are TRBV7-9 and TRBJ1-1; tentative D call: TRBD1 (6 bases). The CDR3 sequence is 15 residues long. Germline V CDR1 and CDR2: SEHNR, FQNEAQ (reference sequence). With 1 base removed from V and 6 bases from J, the gap between germline ends came to 15 bases. In nucleotides, the CDR3 is TGTGCCAGCAGCTTAGTACGTGGGCAGGGGTCTGAAGCTTTCTTT. Its translation: CASSLVRGQGSEAFF.

A word on this clonotype: At one end the junction does not follow the germline gene, possibly because of a read error. V usage is TRBV10-3 and J usage is TRBJ2-5, with 14 bases aligning to TRBD2. Germline V lookup: CDR1 ENHRY, CDR2 SYGVKD. The CDR3 is made up of 20 amino acids. CDR3 loop: CASSENRGLGTSGSWKTQYF. In DNA form, the CDR3 reads TGTGCCAGCAGTGAGAACAGGGGCCTCGGGACTAGCGGGAGTTGGAAGACCCAGTACTTC.

In its sample, this clonotype was seen many times. The gene calls are TRBV7-3 and TRBJ2-5; 10 bases are shared with TRBD2. V lost 3 bases, J lost 5 bases, and 6 bases stayed unmatched. Germline-derived CDR1 and CDR2 are SGHTA and FQGTGA. The CDR3 has 15 amino acids. The chain's CDR3 is CASSFTSGIGETQYF. DNA of the CDR3: TGTGCCAGCAGCTTCACTAGCGGGATTGGGGAGACCCAGTACTTC.

Concerning this clonotype itself: One junction end disagrees with the germline gene, perhaps due to a read error. The chain couples TRBV7-9 to TRBJ1-1; unclear D gene. CDR1 is SEHNR, CDR2 FQNEAQ, per germline (reference sequence). The CDR3 spans 16 residues. DNA for the CDR3: TGCGCCAGCAGCCACGGAATAAACACAGCCTACACTGAAGCTTTCTTT. It encodes CASSHGINTAYTEAFF.

In this sample, this clonotype turned up once. The gene calls are TRBV6-1 and TRBJ1-1, with 7 nucleotides matching TRBD1. The CDR3 spans 12 residues. Germline lookup yields CDR1 MNHNS and CDR2 SASEGT. V shed 9 bases, J shed 6 bases, and the junction held 7 bases outside the gene matches. CDR3 amino acids: CASKRTGPEAFF. The CDR3, as DNA: TGTGCCAGTAAAAGGACAGGCCCTGAAGCTTTCTTT.

The J gene is TRBJ1-1, the V gene TRBV6-5; 7 positions match TRBD1. V trimming: 1 base; J trimming: 4 bases; junction bases outside the gene matches: 6. The CDR3 totals 15 residues. Germline lookup yields CDR1 MNHEY and CDR2 SVGAGI. The CDR3 DNA follows: TGTGCCAGCAGTTACTTGGACAGGACGGGCACTGAAGCTTTCTTT. It yields the protein CASSYLDRTGTEAFF.

The gene calls are TRBV6-1 and TRBJ2-7; D is uncertain. The germline V and J ends were trimmed by 7 bases and 3 bases, with 13 bases remaining between them. Looked up from germline, CDR1 is MNHNS and CDR2 is SASEGT. CDR3 size: 13 residues. The CDR3 region is CASTFQQFYEQYF. CDR3 sequence (DNA): TGTGCCAGCACATTCCAGCAGTTCTACGAGCAGTACTTC.

This chain uses TRBV12-5 with TRBJ1-6; no clear D gene. This CDR3 has 14 residues. The ends were cut back, 8 bases at V and 8 bases at J, with 16 bases in the middle. In germline, CDR1 is LGHNT, CDR2 FRNRAP. DNA for the CDR3: TGTGCTAGTCAGAGTCCGGGAAGACATTCACCCCTCCACTTT. It yields the protein CASQSPGRHSPLHF.

The chain recombines TRBV7-3 with TRBJ1-1, with TRBD1 matching over 7 bases. Germline CDR1 reads SGHTA; CDR2 reads FQGTGA. The CDR3 contains 12 residues. The J segment lost 8 bases and the V segment lost 6 bases, leaving 6 bases of the junction unmatched. CDR3 loop: CASSDRANEAFF. CDR3 DNA: TGTGCCAGCAGTGACAGGGCTAACGAAGCTTTCTTT.

This clonotype appeared many times. This chain links TRBV7-9 with TRBJ1-4; unclear D gene. Trimming cost V 9 bases and J 6 bases, with 11 bases left between them. This CDR3 comprises 12 residues. Germline assignment: CDR1 SEHNR and CDR2 FQNEAQ (reference sequence). CDR3 protein: CARPTSDEKLFF. The CDR3 bases are TGTGCCAGACCGACATCCGATGAAAAACTGTTTTTT.

In this sample, this clonotype turned up many times. The CDR3 loop is CAISEPYPPSHADGHGYTF. CDR3 DNA sequence: TGTGCCATCAGTGAGCCATACCCCCCTTCACACGCGGACGGTCATGGCTACACCTTC. The chain combines TRBV10-3 with TRBJ1-2; D is unresolved. The V end lost 2 bases, the J end lost 6 bases, and 28 bases lay between the germline ends. The CDR3 runs 19 residues. Per the germline V gene, CDR1 is ENHRY and CDR2 is SYGVKD.

The chain uses TRBV10-3 and TRBJ2-5; 7 positions agree with TRBD2. Trimming cost V 6 bases and J 7 bases; bases outside gene matches: 5. CDR1 is ENHRY and CDR2 is SYGVKD in the germline V gene. The CDR3 covers 12 residues. DNA of the CDR3: TGTGCCATCAGACCTAGCGGCCGGACCCAGTACTTC. Translated, it gives CAIRPSGRTQYF.

V is TRBV7-9 and J is TRBJ1-2; 9 bases fit TRBD1. The germline gives CDR1 SEHNR, CDR2 FQNEAQ (reference sequence). The CDR3 runs to 15 residues. After removal of 5 bases from V and 6 bases from J, the junction contained 10 bases not matched to a gene. CDR3 DNA sequence: TGTGCCAGCAGCCCTCAGTTCGGGACAGGGCATGGCTACACCTTC. Translation: CASSPQFGTGHGYTF.

This clonotype was picked up a small number of times. Germline is not matched at one junction end, which may reflect a read error. The J gene is TRBJ1-4, the V gene TRBV2, with unresolved D. The germline gives CDR1 SNHLY, CDR2 FYNNEI. The CDR3 consists of 14 residues. The CDR3 nucleotides are TGTGCCGGCAGTGATTATTCGGAAAATGAAAAACTGTTTTTT. Translation: CAGSDYSENEKLFF. Looking up the rest from reference TRBV2 and TRBJ1-4 gives the full variable domain: EPEVTQTPSHQVTQMGQEVILRCVPISNHLYFYWYRQILGQKVEFLVSFYNNEISEKSEIFDDQFSVERPDGSNFTLKIRSTKLEDSAMYFCAGSDYSENEKLFFGSGTQLSVL.

The chain combines TRBV7-2 with TRBJ2-7, with TRBD1 matching 9 bases. Germline V gives CDR1 SGHTA, CDR2 FQGNSA. V trimming: 5 bases; J trimming: 2 bases; junction bases outside the gene matches: 4. The CDR3 sequence is 14 residues long. CDR3 protein: CASSMDRGAYEQYF. In DNA, the CDR3 is TGTGCCAGCAGCATGGACAGGGGAGCCTACGAGCAGTACTTC.

This clonotype was counted only a few times. The rearrangement uses TRBV24-1 and TRBJ1-2, with 8 bases that match TRBD1. Germline CDR1 KGHDR, CDR2 SFDVKD. This CDR3 comprises 11 residues. The V gene end was trimmed by 11 bases and the J gene end by 8 bases; junction bases not matched to a gene: 6. The CDR3 bases are TGTGCCAGGGGACAGGTCGGGGGCTACACCTTC. It is translated as CARGQVGGYTF.

The V gene is TRBV15, the J gene TRBJ1-6; TRBD1 agrees at 7 bases. CDR3 length: 19 amino acids. Per germline, CDR1 LNHNV and CDR2 YYDKDF (reference sequence). Germline trimming cut 3 bases from V and 7 bases from J; bases unmatched to any gene: 18. Written as DNA, the CDR3 is TGTGCCACCAGCAGCGACACCGCCGGGACAGCGTGGTGGAATTCACCCCTCCACTTT. Translation: CATSSDTAGTAWWNSPLHF.

This clonotype came up a few times. The chain joins TRBV7-2 to TRBJ2-5, with TRBD1 matching 8 bases. Germline CDR1 SGHTA, CDR2 FQGNSA. The V and J ends lost 5 bases and 1 base, in that order; junction bases with no gene match: 3. CDR3 length: 14 amino acids. The CDR3 region is CASSRDRLQETQYF. The CDR3 DNA reads as TGTGCCAGCAGCAGGGACAGGCTCCAAGAGACCCAGTACTTC.

The sample holds many counts of this clonotype. The CDR3 reads CASSSEMNTEAFF. CDR3 bases: TGTGCCAGCAGCTCCGAGATGAACACTGAAGCTTTCTTT. This chain connects TRBV7-9 to TRBJ1-1; D gene uncertain. The CDR3 totals 13 residues. Germline lookup yields CDR1 SEHNR and CDR2 FQNEAQ (reference sequence). The germline V and J ends were trimmed by 4 bases and 0 bases, with 6 bases remaining between them.

This clonotype came up a few times. This chain uses TRBV25-1 with TRBJ1-6; D possibly corresponds to TRBD1 (6 bases). CDR1 and CDR2 from the germline V gene are MGHDK and SYGVNS. The CDR3 loop spans 14 amino acids. CDR3 coding DNA: TGTGCTAGCTCTCCTCAGGGGTGGGATTCACCCCTCCACTTT. Protein: CASSPQGWDSPLHF.

The J gene is TRBJ1-4, the V gene TRBV15; D remains unclear. In germline, CDR1 is LNHNV, CDR2 YYDKDF (reference sequence). Trimming took off 9 bases at V and 5 bases at J, with 7 bases between the two ends. The CDR3 consists of 11 residues. CDR3 in DNA: TGTGCCACGTCACACAATGAAAAACTGTTTTTT. Translating gives CATSHNEKLFF.

This clonotype was picked up a small number of times. The rearrangement joins TRBV29-1 to TRBJ1-5; TRBD1 aligns across 10 bases. The CDR3 covers 13 residues. Germline V CDR1 and CDR2: SQVTM, ANQGSEA. V dropped 5 bases and J dropped 7; count of bases not matched to a gene: 5. This CDR3 reads CSVLPGQGQPQHF. The CDR3 DNA is TGCAGCGTTCTGCCGGGACAGGGGCAGCCCCAGCATTTT.

J is TRBJ2-3 and V is TRBV7-2; either TRBD1 or TRBD2 may supply D (5 bases each). Germline values: CDR1 SGHTA, CDR2 FQGNSA. The germline V and J ends were trimmed by 5 bases and 7 bases, with 10 bases remaining between them. The CDR3 loop spans 12 amino acids. The chain's CDR3 is CASSRDVYTQYF. CDR3 nucleotides: TGTGCCAGCAGCAGGGACGTCTATACGCAGTATTTT.

The chain employs TRBV2 and TRBJ1-5, with 9 bases matching TRBD1. The germline gives CDR1 SNHLY, CDR2 FYNNEI. The CDR3 runs to 13 residues. The V and J ends lost 8 bases and 6 bases, in that order; junction bases with no gene match: 5. The CDR3 is CASLGQGLQPQHF. The CDR3 region has the DNA TGTGCCAGCTTGGGACAGGGACTTCAGCCCCAGCATTTT.